Listed here is a single T cell receptor (beta chain). The antigen remains unidentified. Generated by immunoSEQ multiplex PCR, the TCRdb table keeps only in-frame clones and is missing some. This table holds around 450,000 clones, less than 95% found once. The data stem from a study of Ad26.COV2.S vaccination and SARS-CoV-2 variants. Treatment defined: 15 to 20 received Ad26.COV2.S at low or high dose, single or two shots; five or six received placebo; per-sample allocation not given. The samples were gathered on day 63 after the first injection of vaccine or placebo. Regarding the study as a whole: Reports say spike-specific CD8+ and CD4+ T cell responses covered substantial breadth after vaccination. Greater spike-specific TCR breadth was seen in vaccine recipients than in placebo recipients.

This CDR3 spans 14 amino acids. Germline CDR1 reads MNHEY; CDR2 reads SVGAGI. The J segment lost 7 bases and the V segment lost 6 bases, leaving 8 bases of the junction unmatched. This rearrangement joins TRBV6-5 to TRBJ1-4; TRBD1 agrees at 7 bases. The sequence was collected from a person aged 18-65 years who received the Ad26.COV2.S COVID-19 vaccine or a placebo. The source was peripheral blood, collected in a trial of Ad26.COV2.S vaccine versus placebo. CDR3 coding DNA: TGTGCCAGCAGACCAGGACAGGCCAGTGAAAAACTGTTTTTT. It translates to CASRPGQASEKLFF.